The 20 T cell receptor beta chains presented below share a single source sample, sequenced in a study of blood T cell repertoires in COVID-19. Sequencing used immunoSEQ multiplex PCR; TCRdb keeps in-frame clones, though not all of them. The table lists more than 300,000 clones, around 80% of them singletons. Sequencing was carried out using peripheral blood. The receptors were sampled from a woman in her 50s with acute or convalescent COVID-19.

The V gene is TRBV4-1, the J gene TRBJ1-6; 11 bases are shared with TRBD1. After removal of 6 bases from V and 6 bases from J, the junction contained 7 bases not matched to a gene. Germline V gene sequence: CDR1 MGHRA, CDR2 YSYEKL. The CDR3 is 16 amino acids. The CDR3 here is CASRTGQGASNSPLHF. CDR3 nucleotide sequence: TGCGCCAGCAGGACCGGACAGGGGGCTAGTAATTCACCCCTCCACTTT.

CDR3 in DNA: TGTGCCAGCAGCCCCGGACTGTACAATGAGCAGTTCTTC. Translating gives CASSPGLYNEQFF. The rearrangement joins TRBV11-3 to TRBJ2-1, with a possible D match to TRBD2 (5 bases). The CDR3 is 13 amino acids. Trimming cost V 5 bases and J 4 bases, with 9 bases left between them. The germline V gene has CDR1 SGHNT and CDR2 YENEEA. Full variable domain (rest looked up from reference TRBV11-3 and TRBJ2-1): EAGVVQSPRYKIIEKKQPVAFWCNPISGHNTLYWYLQNLGQGPELLIRYENEEAVDDSQLPKDRFSAERLKGVDSTLKIQPAELGDSAVYLCASSPGLYNEQFFGPGTRLTVL.

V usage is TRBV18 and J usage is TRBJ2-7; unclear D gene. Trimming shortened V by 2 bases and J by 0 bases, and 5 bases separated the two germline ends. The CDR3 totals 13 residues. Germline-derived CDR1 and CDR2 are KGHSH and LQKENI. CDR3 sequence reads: CASSPYSSYEQYF. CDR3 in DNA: TGTGCCAGCTCACCATATAGCTCCTACGAGCAGTACTTC.

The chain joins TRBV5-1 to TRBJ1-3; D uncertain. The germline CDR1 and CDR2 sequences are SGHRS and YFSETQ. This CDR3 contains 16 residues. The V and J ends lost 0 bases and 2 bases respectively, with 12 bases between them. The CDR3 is CASSLGVVGAGNTIYF. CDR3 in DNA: TGCGCCAGCAGCTTGGGGGTCGTGGGAGCTGGAAACACCATATATTTT.

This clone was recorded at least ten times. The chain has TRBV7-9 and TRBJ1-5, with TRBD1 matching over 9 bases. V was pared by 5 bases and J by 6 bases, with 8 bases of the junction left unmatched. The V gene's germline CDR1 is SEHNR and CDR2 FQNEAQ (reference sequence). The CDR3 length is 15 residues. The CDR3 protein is CASSPTGGAGQPQHF. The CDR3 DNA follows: TGTGCCAGCAGCCCTACAGGGGGCGCGGGTCAGCCCCAGCATTTT.

In DNA form, the CDR3 reads TGTGCCAGTAGAATCGGGACAGGGGGCCCCGGGGAGCTGTTTTTT. It is translated as CASRIGTGGPGELFF. V and J are TRBV19 and TRBJ2-2, with 12 bases lining up with TRBD1. V was clipped by 6 bases and J by 6 bases; unmatched bases: 5. The CDR3 is made up of 15 amino acids. The germline V gene has CDR1 LNHDA and CDR2 SQIVND (reference sequence).

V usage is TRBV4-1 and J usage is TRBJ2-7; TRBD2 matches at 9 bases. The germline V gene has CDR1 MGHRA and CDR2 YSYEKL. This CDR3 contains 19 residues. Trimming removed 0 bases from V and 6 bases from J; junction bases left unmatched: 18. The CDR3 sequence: CASSQDLSSWAGGPGEQYF. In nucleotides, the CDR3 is TGCGCCAGCAGCCAAGATCTATCATCGTGGGCGGGAGGGCCTGGCGAGCAGTACTTC.

This CDR3 reads CASHEERGGEQYF. In DNA, the CDR3 is TGTGCCAGCCATGAAGAGAGGGGGGGAGAGCAGTACTTC. The V call is TRBV2, the J call TRBJ2-7, with D possibly TRBD2 on 7 matching bases. The V end lost 8 bases, the J end lost 7 bases, and 18 bases lay between the germline ends. The CDR3 has 13 amino acids. From germline, CDR1 is SNHLY and CDR2 FYNNEI.

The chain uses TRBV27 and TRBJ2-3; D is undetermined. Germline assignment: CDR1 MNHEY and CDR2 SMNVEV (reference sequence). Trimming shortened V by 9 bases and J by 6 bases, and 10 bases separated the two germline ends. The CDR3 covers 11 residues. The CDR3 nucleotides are TGTGCCAGTGAGTTTATGGATACGCAGTATTTT. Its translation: CASEFMDTQYF.

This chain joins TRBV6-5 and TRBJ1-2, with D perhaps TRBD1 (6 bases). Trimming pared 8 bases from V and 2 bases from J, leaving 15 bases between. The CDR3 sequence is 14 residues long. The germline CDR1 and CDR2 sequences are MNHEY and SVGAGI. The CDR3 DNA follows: TGTGCCAGCCGACGGGGAACAGGGAACTATGGCTACACCTTC. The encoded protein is CASRRGTGNYGYTF.

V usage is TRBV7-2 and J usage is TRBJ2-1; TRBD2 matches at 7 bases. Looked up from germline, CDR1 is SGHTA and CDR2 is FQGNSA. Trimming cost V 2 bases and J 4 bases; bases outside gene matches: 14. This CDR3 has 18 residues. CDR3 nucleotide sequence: TGTGCCAGCAGCTTACTGGGGGGGTGGTCTAGCGGTTACAATGAGCAGTTCTTC. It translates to CASSLLGGWSSGYNEQFF.

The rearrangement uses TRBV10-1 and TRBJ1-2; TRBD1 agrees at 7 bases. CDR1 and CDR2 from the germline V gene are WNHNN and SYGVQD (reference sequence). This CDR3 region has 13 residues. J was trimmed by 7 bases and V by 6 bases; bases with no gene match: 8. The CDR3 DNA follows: TGCGCCAGCAGCGCTGACAGGGTCATTGGCTACACCTTC. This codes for CASSADRVIGYTF.

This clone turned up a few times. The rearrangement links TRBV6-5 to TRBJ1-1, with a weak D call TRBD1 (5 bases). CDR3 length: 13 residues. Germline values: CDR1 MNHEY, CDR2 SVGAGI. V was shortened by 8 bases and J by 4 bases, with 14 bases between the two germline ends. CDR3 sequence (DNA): TGTGCCAGCGTTTACCCGGGGGGCACTGAAGCTTTCTTT. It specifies CASVYPGGTEAFF.

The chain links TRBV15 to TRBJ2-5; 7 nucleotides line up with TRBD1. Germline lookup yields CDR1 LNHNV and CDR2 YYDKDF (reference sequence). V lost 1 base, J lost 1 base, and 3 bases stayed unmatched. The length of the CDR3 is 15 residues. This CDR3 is CATSRARQGQETQYF. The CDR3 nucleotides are TGTGCCACCAGCAGAGCTCGACAGGGCCAAGAGACCCAGTACTTC.

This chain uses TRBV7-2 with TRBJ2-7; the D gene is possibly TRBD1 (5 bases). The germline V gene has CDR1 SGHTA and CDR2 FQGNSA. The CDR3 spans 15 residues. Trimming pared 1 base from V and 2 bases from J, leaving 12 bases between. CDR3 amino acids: CASSLGPDRPYEQYF. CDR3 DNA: TGTGCCAGCAGCTTAGGGCCAGACAGACCCTACGAGCAGTACTTC.

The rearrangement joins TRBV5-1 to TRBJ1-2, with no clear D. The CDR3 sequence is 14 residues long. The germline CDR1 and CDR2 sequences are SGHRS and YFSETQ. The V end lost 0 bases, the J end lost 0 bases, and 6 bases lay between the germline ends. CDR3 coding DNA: TGCGCCAGCAGCTTGGGTGACACTAACTATGGCTACACCTTC. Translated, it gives CASSLGDTNYGYTF. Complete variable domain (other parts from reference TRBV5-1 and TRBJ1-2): KAGVTQTPRYLIKTRGQQVTLSCSPISGHRSVSWYQQTPGQGLQFLFEYFSETQRNKGNFPGRFSGRQFSNSRSEMNVSTLELGDSALYLCASSLGDTNYGYTFGSGTRLTVV.

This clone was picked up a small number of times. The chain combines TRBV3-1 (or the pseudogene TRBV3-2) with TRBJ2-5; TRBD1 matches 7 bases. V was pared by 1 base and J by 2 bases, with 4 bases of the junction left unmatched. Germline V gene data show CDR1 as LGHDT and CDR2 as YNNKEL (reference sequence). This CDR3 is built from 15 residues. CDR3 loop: CASSQGPDRQETQYF. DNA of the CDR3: TGTGCCAGCAGCCAAGGACCGGACAGGCAAGAGACCCAGTACTTC.

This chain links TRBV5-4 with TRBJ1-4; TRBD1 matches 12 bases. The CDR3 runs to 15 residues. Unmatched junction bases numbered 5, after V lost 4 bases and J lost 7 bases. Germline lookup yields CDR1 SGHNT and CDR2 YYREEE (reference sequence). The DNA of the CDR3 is TGTGCCAGCAGCCGGGGGACAGGGGGCCCTGAAAAACTGTTTTTT. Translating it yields CASSRGTGGPEKLFF.

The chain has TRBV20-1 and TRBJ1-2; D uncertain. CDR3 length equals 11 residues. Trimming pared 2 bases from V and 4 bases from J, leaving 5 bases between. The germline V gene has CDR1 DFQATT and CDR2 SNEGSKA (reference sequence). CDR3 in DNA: TGCAGTGCTAGACTCGGCTATGGCTACACCTTC. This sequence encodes CSARLGYGYTF.

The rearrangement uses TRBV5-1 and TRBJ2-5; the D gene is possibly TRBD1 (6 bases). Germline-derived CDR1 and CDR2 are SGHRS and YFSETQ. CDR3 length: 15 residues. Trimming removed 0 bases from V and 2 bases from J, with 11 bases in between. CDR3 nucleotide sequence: TGCGCCAGCAGCTTGGCAGGACAGCTTCAAGAGACCCAGTACTTC. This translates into CASSLAGQLQETQYF.